Following are 2 T cell receptor beta chains from one sample sequenced in a study of shared clonotypes between healthy human individuals. Generated by immunoSEQ multiplex PCR, the TCRdb table keeps only in-frame clones and is missing some. Altogether 1.5 million to 1.9 million clones are present, 98% being singletons, with the ten largest covering roughly 0.4%. Sequenced input: naive CD4+ T cells sorted from blood. Indicated subset: CD45RA+ positively selected. The receptors stem from a man aged 25-45 years in good health.

The chain uses TRBV5-8 and TRBJ2-4; possible D gene TRBD2, 5 bases. Trimming shortened V by 6 bases and J by 5 bases, and 12 bases separated the two germline ends. There are 13 residues in the CDR3. Germline CDR1 SGHTS, CDR2 YDEGEE. This CDR3 reads CASIGVRQNIQYF. DNA for the CDR3: TGTGCCAGCATCGGGGTGAGACAAAACATTCAGTACTTC.

This chain links TRBV19 with TRBJ1-2; no clear D gene. V was shortened by 4 bases and J by 2 bases, with 14 bases between the two germline ends. Germline CDR1 LNHDA, CDR2 SQIVND (reference sequence). The CDR3 has 15 amino acids. CDR3 in DNA: TGTGCCAGTAGTACCCTAGTCCAAGGAAACTATGGCTACACCTTC. It yields the protein CASSTLVQGNYGYTF. The full variable domain, completed using reference TRBV19 and TRBJ1-2, is DGGITQSPKYLFRKEGQNVTLSCEQNLNHDAMYWYRQDPGQGLRLIYYSQIVNDFQKGDIAEGYSVSREKKESFPLTVTSAQKNPTAFYLCASSTLVQGNYGYTFGSGTRLTVV.